The present T cell receptor beta chain was sequenced within a study of CD8+CD57+ T cells in acquired aplastic anemia. Those patients picked for sequencing had displayed CD8+CD57+ cell expansion on flow cytometry. Every patient had severe acquired aplastic anemia. Comment on this clonotype: The target antigen is unknown.

V was trimmed by 3 bases and J by 0 bases, leaving 13 bases between them. Germline V gene lookup returns CDR1 LNHNV and CDR2 YYDKDF (reference sequence). The CDR3 spans 16 residues. According to the study, genomic DNA was the template for TCR beta VDJ and CDR3 profiling. Each CDR3 protein is one row after TCRdb ran MiXCR on the reads. The sample lists 450,000 to 600,000 distinct CDR3 sequences, more than 25% occurring once. General study findings and limits: Controls did not differ significantly from patients in CD8+ Simpson's diversity.

Sequencing used sorted CD4+, CD8+, or CD8+CD57+ T cells (not recorded which) from PBMCs. The sequence derives from a human donor with aplastic anemia. V is TRBV15 and J is TRBJ2-3; the D is unclear. CDR3 in DNA: TGTGCCACCAGCAGCGTACTGCGGCGAAGCACAGATACGCAGTATTTT. Translated, it gives CATSSVLRRSTDTQYF. Variable domain in full (rest from reference TRBV15 and TRBJ2-3): DAMVIQNPRYQVTQFGKPVTLSCSQTLNHNVMYWYQQKSSQAPKLLFHYYDKDFNNEADTPDNFQSRRPNTSFCFLDIRSPGLGDTAMYLCATSSVLRRSTDTQYFGPGTRLTVL.